The source of this T cell receptor beta chain is a study of OX40 agonist ivuxolimab in advanced cancers. Overall study: Every 2 weeks, patients got intravenous ivuxolimab at one of six dose levels (0.01-10 mg/kg). Aged roughly 23 to 79 with a mean of 60 years, they were under 85% male.

Blood specimens came from baseline, cycle 4 day 1, and cycle 7 day 1. V lost 0 bases and J 5 bases, leaving 13 bases between the germline ends. The CDR3 loop spans 15 amino acids. Germline V CDR1 and CDR2: SGHAT, FQNNGV. Profiling relied on immunoSEQ multiplex PCR, and the TCRdb table lists in-frame clones only, not all of them. Of approximately 44,000 clones in the sample, 85% to 95% are singletons; the top ten hold 13% to 15%. V usage is TRBV11-2 and J usage is TRBJ2-5; D is perhaps TRBD2 (5 bases). The material was CD4+ or CD8+ T cells sorted from blood, obtained in a trial of the OX40 agonist ivuxolimab. The source is an adult with an advanced solid tumor such as melanoma, head and neck, liver or kidney cancer. The chain's CDR3 is CASSLEFNPGETQYF. The CDR3 bases are TGTGCCAGCAGCTTAGAGTTCAATCCGGGGGAGACCCAGTACTTC.